Sequencing of this T cell receptor beta chain was carried out in a study of T cells in Graves' hyperthyroidism and ophthalmopathy. This clonotype occurred a few times. The V gene end was trimmed by 5 bases and the J gene end by 0 bases; junction bases not matched to a gene: 12. The germline V gene encodes CDR1 SQVTM and CDR2 ANQGSEA. The CDR3 has 18 amino acids. The investigators amplified TCR beta CDR3 regions from RNA transcripts. TCR CDR3 regions were first amplified by RT-PCR with HTBI primers. TCRdb called the multiplex PCR reads again in MiXCR, with one record for every CDR3 protein. This sample has approximately 400,000 distinct CDR3 sequences, with about an eighth found just once.

The sample was blood. This sequence was found in a middle-aged man with Graves' ophthalmopathy. The genes are TRBV29-1 and TRBJ1-5, with 11 bases fitting TRBD1. The CDR3: CSVTGGTGGTDSNQPQHF. In nucleotides, the CDR3 is TGCAGCGTTACCGGAGGGACAGGGGGGACCGATAGCAATCAGCCCCAGCATTTT. Full variable domain (outside the CDR3, taken from reference TRBV29-1 and TRBJ1-5): SAVISQKPSRDICQRGTSLTIQCQVDSQVTMMFWYRQQPGQSLTLIATANQGSEATYESGFVIDKFPISRPNLTFSTLTVSNMSPEDSSIYLCSVTGGTGGTDSNQPQHFGDGTRLSIL.